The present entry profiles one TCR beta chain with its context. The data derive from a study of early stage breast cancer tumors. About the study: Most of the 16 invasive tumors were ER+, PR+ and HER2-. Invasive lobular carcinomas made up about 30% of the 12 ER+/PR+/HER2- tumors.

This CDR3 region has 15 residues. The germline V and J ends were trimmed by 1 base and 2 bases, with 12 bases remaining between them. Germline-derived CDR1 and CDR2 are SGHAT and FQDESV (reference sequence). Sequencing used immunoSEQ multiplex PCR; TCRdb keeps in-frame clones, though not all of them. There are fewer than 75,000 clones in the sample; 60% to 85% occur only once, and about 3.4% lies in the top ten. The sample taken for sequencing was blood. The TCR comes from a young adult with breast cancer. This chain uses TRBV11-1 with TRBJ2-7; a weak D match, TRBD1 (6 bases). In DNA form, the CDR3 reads TGTGCCAGCAGCTTAGAGCCGGGACATACCTACGAGCAGTACTTC. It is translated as CASSLEPGHTYEQYF.